The 24 T cell receptor beta chains presented below share a single source sample, sequenced in a study of blood T cell repertoires in COVID-19. Clones were read by immunoSEQ multiplex PCR, and TCRdb kept only the in-frame ones, dropping some. The sample lists 150,000 to 200,000 clones, 84% occurring once. Material: PBMCs or T cells enriched from blood (not recorded which). The receptors originated from a man aged 50 to 60 who had recovered from COVID-19.

The CDR3: CASSLEGQGSYGYTF. The CDR3 nucleotides read TGTGCCAGCAGCTTGGAGGGACAGGGATCCTATGGCTACACCTTC. V gene TRBV5-5 combines with J gene TRBJ1-2; the match to TRBD1 covers 9 bases. Germline V gene sequence: CDR1 SGHKS, CDR2 YYEKEE (reference sequence). This CDR3 is built from 15 residues. J was trimmed by 4 bases and V by 0 bases; bases with no gene match: 4.

This chain links TRBV20-1 with TRBJ2-3, with D unresolved. The germline gives CDR1 DFQATT, CDR2 SNEGSKA (reference sequence). With 3 bases removed from V and 0 bases from J, the gap between germline ends came to 13 bases. The CDR3 extends over 15 amino acids. The CDR3 DNA reads TGCAGTGCTAGTTCCCAGGAAGGCAGCACAGATACGCAGTATTTT. It yields the protein CSASSQEGSTDTQYF.

The chain couples TRBV4-1 to TRBJ1-2; 8 nucleotides align to TRBD1. With V trimmed by 6 bases and J by 5 bases, 5 bases remained unmatched. CDR1 is MGHRA, CDR2 YSYEKL, per germline. The CDR3 is made up of 13 amino acids. The CDR3 DNA reads TGCGCCAGCAGACAACAGGGGGATTATGGCTACACCTTC. Its translation: CASRQQGDYGYTF.

DNA for the CDR3: TGTGCCAGCAGCCGTCTCCCCCAAGAGACCCAGTACTTC. Residues: CASSRLPQETQYF. This chain uses TRBV4-2 with TRBJ2-5, with no clear D. The germline V gene has CDR1 LGHNA and CDR2 YNFKEQ. V lost 4 bases and J lost 1, with 7 bases in between. The CDR3 length is 13 residues.

The CDR3 sequence: CATSRDTLMGTANSGEQFF. The CDR3 region has the DNA TGTGCCACCAGCAGAGATACACTGATGGGGACAGCCAACTCAGGTGAGCAGTTCTTC. The J gene is TRBJ2-1, the V gene TRBV15, with 7 bases that match TRBD1. V lost 0 bases, J lost 9 bases, and 20 bases stayed unmatched. This CDR3 has 19 amino acids. The germline V gene has CDR1 LNHNV and CDR2 YYDKDF (reference sequence).

The V and J genes are TRBV28 and TRBJ2-6; D not certain. V shed 6 bases and J shed 0 bases, with 12 bases lying between them. In germline, CDR1 is MDHEN, CDR2 SYDVKM. CDR3 length: 16 amino acids. CDR3 sequence (DNA): TGTGCCAGCAGCCCCCTTCGGAGCTCTGGGGCCAACGTCCTGACTTTC. It encodes CASSPLRSSGANVLTF. The variable domain in full, completed from reference TRBV28 and TRBJ2-6, reads DVKVTQSSRYLVKRTGEKVFLECVQDMDHENMFWYRQDPGLGLRLIYFSYDVKMKEKGDIPEGYSVSREKKERFSLILESASTNQTSMYLCASSPLRSSGANVLTFGAGSRLTVL.

In this sample, this clone turned up once. The chain couples TRBV9 to TRBJ1-3; 7 bases are a match to TRBD1. The germline V gene has CDR1 SGDLS and CDR2 YYNGEE. The CDR3 has 15 residues. With V trimmed by 0 bases and J by 0 bases, 0 bases remained unmatched. The CDR3 nucleotides read TGTGCCAGCAGCGTAGGGACAGGCTCTGGAAACACCATATATTTT. The encoded protein is CASSVGTGSGNTIYF.

This clone showed up just a few times. The chain links TRBV3-1 (or the pseudogene TRBV3-2) to TRBJ1-2, with D perhaps matching TRBD1 (6 bases). The ends were cut back, 2 bases at V and 8 bases at J, with 15 bases in the middle. Germline V gene data show CDR1 as LGHDT and CDR2 as YNNKEL (reference sequence). The CDR3 loop spans 14 amino acids. The CDR3 protein is CASSQTGLGRGYTF. The CDR3 bases are TGTGCCAGCAGCCAAACAGGGTTAGGACGAGGCTACACCTTC.

This sequence joins TRBV14 and TRBJ1-2; no clear D gene. Looked up from germline, CDR1 is SGHDN and CDR2 is FVKESK. The CDR3 is made up of 13 amino acids. V was trimmed by 0 bases and J by 4 bases, leaving 6 bases between them. The CDR3 region has the DNA TGTGCCAGCAGCCAAGACAGGCGCTATGGCTACACCTTC. As protein: CASSQDRRYGYTF. Full variable domain (outside the CDR3, taken from reference TRBV14 and TRBJ1-2): EAGVTQFPSHSVIEKGQTVTLRCDPISGHDNLYWYRRVMGKEIKFLLHFVKESKQDESGMPNNRFLAERTGGTYSTLKVQPAELEDSGVYFCASSQDRRYGYTFGSGTRLTVV.

The chain employs TRBV9 and TRBJ2-4, with a tentative D call TRBD2 (6 bases). The CDR3 consists of 17 residues. V was cut by 3 bases and J by 6 bases, with 22 bases left in between. Germline V gene data show CDR1 as SGDLS and CDR2 as YYNGEE. The CDR3 loop is CASSAPPRGTDPNIQYF. The DNA of the CDR3 is TGTGCCAGCAGCGCCCCCCCACGGGGGACCGACCCAAACATTCAGTACTTC.

The chain links TRBV10-1 to TRBJ2-2; 7 positions agree with TRBD1. Losses at the gene ends were 3 bases for V and 6 bases for J; bases not matched to a gene: 4. Germline assignment: CDR1 WNHNN and CDR2 SYGVQD (reference sequence). The CDR3 has 14 residues. CDR3 loop: CASSDNRGAGELFF. The CDR3 DNA follows: TGCGCCAGCAGTGATAACAGGGGCGCCGGGGAGCTGTTTTTT.

The J gene is TRBJ2-1, the V gene TRBV5-1; 9 nucleotides align to TRBD1. CDR3 length: 17 residues. Per the germline V gene, CDR1 is SGHRS and CDR2 is YFSETQ. V shed 0 bases, J shed 4 bases, and the junction held 8 bases outside the gene matches. CDR3: CASSLAWGQGKYNEQFF. The CDR3 DNA sequence: TGCGCCAGCAGCTTGGCCTGGGGACAGGGAAAGTACAATGAGCAGTTCTTC.

The chain is built from TRBV5-1 and TRBJ2-1, with 10 bases aligning to TRBD2. Losses at the gene ends were 4 bases for V and 2 bases for J; bases not matched to a gene: 3. Germline V lookup: CDR1 SGHRS, CDR2 YFSETQ. The CDR3 runs to 15 residues. The CDR3 bases are TGCGCCAGCAGCATTAGCGGGGGGACCTACAATGAGCAGTTCTTC. Residues: CASSISGGTYNEQFF.

In its sample, this clone was seen a few times. This chain links TRBV2 with TRBJ1-2, with a weak D call TRBD1 (6 bases). Trimming removed 7 bases at V and 8 bases at J, with 17 bases between. The CDR3 runs 13 residues. Germline loops: CDR1 SNHLY, CDR2 FYNNEI. The CDR3 region has the DNA TGTGCCAGCAAATCCTCTTCCACAGGGGGCTACACCTTC. It encodes CASKSSSTGGYTF.

The chain uses TRBV5-1 and TRBJ1-1; possible D gene TRBD1, 6 bases. CDR3 length: 15 amino acids. The V and J ends lost 3 bases and 1 base respectively, with 13 bases between them. The germline gives CDR1 SGHRS, CDR2 YFSETQ. The DNA for the CDR3 is TGCGCCAGCAGCTCCCCGGACAGCAGGAACACTGAAGCTTTCTTT. Amino acids: CASSSPDSRNTEAFF.

The V gene is TRBV25-1, the J gene TRBJ1-2; D is uncertain. The CDR3 has 13 residues. With 4 bases removed from V and 5 bases from J, the gap between germline ends came to 11 bases. Germline values: CDR1 MGHDK, CDR2 SYGVNS. DNA for the CDR3: TGTGCCAGCAGTGGCGGATCAGCTTATGGCTACACCTTC. Residues: CASSGGSAYGYTF.

This clone showed up just a few times. The chain couples TRBV21-1 to TRBJ1-5. TRBV21-1 is listed as a pseudogene. This CDR3 has 14 residues. The CDR3 reads CASNVTSCNQPQHF. Written as DNA, the CDR3 is TGTGCCAGCAACGTAACTAGTTGCAATCAGCCCCAGCATTTT.

The chain has TRBV7-3 and TRBJ2-3, with 9 bases fitting TRBD1. The trim removed 4 bases at V and 4 bases at J, leaving 3 bases unmatched. Germline V gene sequence: CDR1 SGHTA, CDR2 FQGTGA. CDR3 size: 14 residues. The CDR3 region is CASSYDRGADTQYF. CDR3 DNA sequence: TGTGCCAGCAGCTACGACAGGGGGGCAGATACGCAGTATTTT. Full variable domain (rest looked up from reference TRBV7-3 and TRBJ2-3): GAGVSQTPSNKVTEKGKYVELRCDPISGHTALYWYRQSLGQGPEFLIYFQGTGAADDSGLPNDRFFAVRPEGSVSTLKIQRTERGDSAVYLCASSYDRGADTQYFGPGTRLTVL.

The chain couples TRBV11-2 to TRBJ2-2; 8 bases are shared with TRBD1. The V and J ends lost 1 base and 7 bases, in that order; junction bases with no gene match: 2. The CDR3 totals 14 residues. CDR1 and CDR2 from the germline V gene are SGHAT and FQNNGV. The CDR3: CASSLGQGNGELFF. In nucleotides, the CDR3 is TGTGCCAGCAGCTTAGGACAGGGGAACGGGGAGCTGTTTTTT.

This chain uses TRBV10-3 with TRBJ1-3; TRBD1 matches at 7 bases. The germline V gene encodes CDR1 ENHRY and CDR2 SYGVKD. The junction had 9 bases not matched to a gene; V was cut back by 10 bases and J by 9 bases. The CDR3 runs to 12 residues. In nucleotides, the CDR3 is TGTGCCAACACAGGGGCCCATGGCACCATATATTTT. Encoded protein: CANTGAHGTIYF.

V is TRBV5-4 and J is TRBJ2-4; 7 bases fit TRBD1. The CDR3 runs 14 residues. Trimming at V came to 2 bases and at J to 6 bases, leaving 5 bases not matched to a gene. In germline, CDR1 is SGHNT, CDR2 YYREEE (reference sequence). CDR3 DNA: TGTGCCAGCAGCTTCCGTGACAGGGTAAACATTCAGTACTTC. Its translation is CASSFRDRVNIQYF.

This chain uses TRBV4-1 with TRBJ1-3, with a possible D match to TRBD1 (5 bases). Trimming left V 1 base short and J 4 bases short, with 17 bases between. The length of the CDR3 is 17 residues. Germline values: CDR1 MGHRA, CDR2 YSYEKL. The CDR3 sequence is CASSQVLTQGAGNTIYF. CDR3 DNA: TGCGCCAGCAGCCAAGTTTTGACGCAGGGTGCGGGAAACACCATATATTTT.

The CDR3 loop reads CASSLGDRAEAFF. The CDR3 DNA reads as TGTGCCAGCAGCTTGGGGGACAGGGCTGAAGCTTTCTTT. This chain uses TRBV7-9 with TRBJ1-1, with 9 bases aligning to TRBD1. The CDR3 is 13 residues long. From germline, CDR1 is SEHNR and CDR2 FQNEAQ (reference sequence). V was pared by 3 bases and J by 6 bases, with 2 bases of the junction left unmatched.

The J gene is TRBJ2-1, the V gene TRBV10-2; TRBD2 agrees at 9 bases. The CDR3 contains 15 residues. The ends lost 7 bases at V and 4 bases at J; junction bases unmatched: 8. Germline V gives CDR1 WSHSY, CDR2 SAAADI. The CDR3 sequence is CASTDTSGYYNEQFF. The CDR3 DNA is TGCGCCAGCACGGACACTAGCGGGTATTACAATGAGCAGTTCTTC.